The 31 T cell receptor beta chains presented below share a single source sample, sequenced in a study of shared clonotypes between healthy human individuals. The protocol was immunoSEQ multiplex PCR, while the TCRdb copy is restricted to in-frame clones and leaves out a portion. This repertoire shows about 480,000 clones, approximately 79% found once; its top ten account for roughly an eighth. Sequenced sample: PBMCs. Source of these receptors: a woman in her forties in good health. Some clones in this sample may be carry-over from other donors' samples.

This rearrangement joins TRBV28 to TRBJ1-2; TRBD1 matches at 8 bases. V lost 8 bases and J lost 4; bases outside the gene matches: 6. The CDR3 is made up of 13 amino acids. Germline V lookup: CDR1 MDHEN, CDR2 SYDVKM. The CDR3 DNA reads TGTGCCAGCGCGACAGGGGACCCCTATGGCTACACCTTC. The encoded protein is CASATGDPYGYTF.

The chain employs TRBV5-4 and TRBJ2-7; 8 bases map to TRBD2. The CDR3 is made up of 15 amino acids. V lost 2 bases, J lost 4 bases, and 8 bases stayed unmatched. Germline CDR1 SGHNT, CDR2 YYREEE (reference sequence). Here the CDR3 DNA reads TGTGCCAGCAGCTTAAAGAGCGGGAGTCGATACGAGCAGTACTTC. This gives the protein CASSLKSGSRYEQYF.

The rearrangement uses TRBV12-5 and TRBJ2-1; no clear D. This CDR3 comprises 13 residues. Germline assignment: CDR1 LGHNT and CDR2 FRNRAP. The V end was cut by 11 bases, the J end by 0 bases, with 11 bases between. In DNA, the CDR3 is TGTGCTGGACCCGTCCCCTCCTACAATGAGCAGTTCTTC. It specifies CAGPVPSYNEQFF.

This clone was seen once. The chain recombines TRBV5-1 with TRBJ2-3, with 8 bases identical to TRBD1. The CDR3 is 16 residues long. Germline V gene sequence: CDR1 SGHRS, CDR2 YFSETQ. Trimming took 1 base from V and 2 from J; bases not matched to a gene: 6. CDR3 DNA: TGCGCCAGCAGCTTGCGCGGACAGGGTTCCACAGATACGCAGTATTTT. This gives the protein CASSLRGQGSTDTQYF.

The CDR3 loop reads CASSPWDRVYEQYF. The CDR3 bases are TGTGCCAGCAGTCCATGGGACAGGGTCTACGAGCAGTACTTC. The chain has TRBV27 and TRBJ2-7; TRBD1 matches 9 bases. The CDR3 sequence is 14 residues long. V dropped 5 bases and J dropped 3; count of bases not matched to a gene: 5. Germline CDR1 and CDR2: MNHEY and SMNVEV (reference sequence).

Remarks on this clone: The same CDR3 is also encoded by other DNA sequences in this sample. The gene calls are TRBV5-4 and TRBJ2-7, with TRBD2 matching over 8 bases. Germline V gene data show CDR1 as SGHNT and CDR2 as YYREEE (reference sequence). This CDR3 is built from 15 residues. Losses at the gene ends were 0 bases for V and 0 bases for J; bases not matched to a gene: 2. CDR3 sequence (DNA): TGTGCCAGCAGCTTGGGACTAGCGAGCTCCTACGAGCAGTACTTC. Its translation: CASSLGLASSYEQYF.

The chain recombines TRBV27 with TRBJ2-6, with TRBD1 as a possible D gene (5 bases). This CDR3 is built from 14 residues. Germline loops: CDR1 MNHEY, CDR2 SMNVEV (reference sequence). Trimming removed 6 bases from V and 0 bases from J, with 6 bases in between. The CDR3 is CASSDSSGANVLTF. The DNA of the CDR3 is TGTGCCAGCAGCGACAGCTCTGGGGCCAACGTCCTGACTTTC.

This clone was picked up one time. CDR3 loop: CASSPGGRSGNTIYF. The CDR3 DNA reads as TGTGCCAGCAGCCCCGGTGGGCGCTCTGGAAACACCATATATTTT. The chain links TRBV14 to TRBJ1-3; D is uncertain. From germline, CDR1 is SGHDN and CDR2 FVKESK. This CDR3 spans 15 amino acids. V lost 4 bases and J 0 bases, leaving 10 bases between the germline ends.

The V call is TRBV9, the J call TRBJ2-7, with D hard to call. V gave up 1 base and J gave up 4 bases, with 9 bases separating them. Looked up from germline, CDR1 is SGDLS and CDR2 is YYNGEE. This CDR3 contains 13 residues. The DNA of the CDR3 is TGTGCCAGCAGCGTAAGCCCGGATTACGAGCAGTACTTC. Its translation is CASSVSPDYEQYF.

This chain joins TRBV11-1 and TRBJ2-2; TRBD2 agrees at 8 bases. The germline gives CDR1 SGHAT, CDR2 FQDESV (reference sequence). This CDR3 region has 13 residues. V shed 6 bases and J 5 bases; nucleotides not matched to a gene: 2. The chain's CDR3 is CASSSGGTGELFF. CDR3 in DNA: TGTGCCAGCAGTTCGGGGGGGACCGGGGAGCTGTTTTTT.

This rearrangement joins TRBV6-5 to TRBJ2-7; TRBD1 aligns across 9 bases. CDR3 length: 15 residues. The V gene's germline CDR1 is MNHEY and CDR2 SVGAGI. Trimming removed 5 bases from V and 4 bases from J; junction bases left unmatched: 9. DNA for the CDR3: TGTGCCAGCAGTAAACAGACAGGGGGATCTTACGAGCAGTACTTC. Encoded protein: CASSKQTGGSYEQYF.

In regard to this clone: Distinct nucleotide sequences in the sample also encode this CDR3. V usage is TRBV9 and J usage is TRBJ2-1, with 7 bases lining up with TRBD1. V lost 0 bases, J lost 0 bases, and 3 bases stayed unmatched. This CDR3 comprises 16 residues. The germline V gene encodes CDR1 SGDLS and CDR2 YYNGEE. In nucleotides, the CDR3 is TGTGCCAGCAGCGTAGAAGGGGGCAGCTCCTACAATGAGCAGTTCTTC. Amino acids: CASSVEGGSSYNEQFF.

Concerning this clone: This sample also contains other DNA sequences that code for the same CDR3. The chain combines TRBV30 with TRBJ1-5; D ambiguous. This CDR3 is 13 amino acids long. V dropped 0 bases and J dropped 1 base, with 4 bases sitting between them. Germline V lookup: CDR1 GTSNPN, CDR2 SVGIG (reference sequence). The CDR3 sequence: CAWSVRSNQPQHF. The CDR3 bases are TGTGCCTGGAGTGTGCGGAGCAATCAGCCCCAGCATTTT.

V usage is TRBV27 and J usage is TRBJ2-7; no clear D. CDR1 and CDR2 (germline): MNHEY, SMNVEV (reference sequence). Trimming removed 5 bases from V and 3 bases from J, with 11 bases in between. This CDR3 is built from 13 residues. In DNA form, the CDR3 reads TGTGCCAGCAGTCCCTCCATATACTACGAGCAGTACTTC. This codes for CASSPSIYYEQYF.

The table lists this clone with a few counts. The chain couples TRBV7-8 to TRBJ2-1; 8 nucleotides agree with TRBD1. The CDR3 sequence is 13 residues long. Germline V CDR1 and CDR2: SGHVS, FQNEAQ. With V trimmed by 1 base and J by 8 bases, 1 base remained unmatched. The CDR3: CASSLDRGDEQFF. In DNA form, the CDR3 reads TGTGCCAGCAGCTTAGACAGGGGGGATGAGCAGTTCTTC. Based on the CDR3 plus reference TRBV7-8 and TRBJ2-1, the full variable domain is GAGVSQSPRYKVAKRGQDVALRCDPISGHVSLFWYQQALGQGPEFLTYFQNEAQLDKSGLPSDRFFAERPEGSVSTLKIQRTQQEDSAVYLCASSLDRGDEQFFGPGTRLTVL.

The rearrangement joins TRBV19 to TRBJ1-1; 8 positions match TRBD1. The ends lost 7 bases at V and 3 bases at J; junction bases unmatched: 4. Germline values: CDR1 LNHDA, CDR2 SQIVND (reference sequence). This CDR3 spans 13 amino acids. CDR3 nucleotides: TGTGCCAGTAACCTGGACAGGGACACTGAAGCTTTCTTT. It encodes CASNLDRDTEAFF.

This chain's CDR3 is CASSSGPLDEKLFF. The CDR3 nucleotides are TGTGCCAGCAGCTCCGGCCCCCTTGATGAAAAACTGTTTTTT. The chain carries TRBV7-6 and TRBJ1-4; the D is unclear. The CDR3 runs to 14 residues. Trimming shortened V by 4 bases and J by 6 bases, and 12 bases separated the two germline ends. The germline gives CDR1 SGHVS, CDR2 FNYEAQ. Drawing the rest from reference TRBV7-6 and TRBJ1-4, the complete variable domain is GAGVSQSPRYKVTKRGQDVALRCDPISGHVSLYWYRQALGQGPEFLTYFNYEAQQDKSGLPNDRFSAERPEGSISTLTIQRTEQRDSAMYRCASSSGPLDEKLFFGSGTQLSVL.

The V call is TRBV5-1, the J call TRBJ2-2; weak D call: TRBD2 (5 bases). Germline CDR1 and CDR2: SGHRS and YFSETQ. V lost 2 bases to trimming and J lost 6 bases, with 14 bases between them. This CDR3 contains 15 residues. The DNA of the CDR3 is TGCGCCAGCAGCTTAAGACCTAGCAAGGCCGGGGAGCTGTTTTTT. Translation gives CASSLRPSKAGELFF.

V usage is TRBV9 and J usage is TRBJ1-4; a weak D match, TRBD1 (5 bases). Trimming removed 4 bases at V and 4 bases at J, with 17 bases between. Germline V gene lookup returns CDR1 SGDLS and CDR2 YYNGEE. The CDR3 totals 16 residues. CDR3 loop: CASSSTTGELNEKLFF. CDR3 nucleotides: TGTGCCAGCAGCTCCACCACGGGGGAACTTAATGAAAAACTGTTTTTT. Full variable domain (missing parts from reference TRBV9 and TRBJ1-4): DSGVTQTPKHLITATGQRVTLRCSPRSGDLSVYWYQQSLDQGLQFLIQYYNGEERAKGNILERFSAQQFPDLHSELNLSSLELGDSALYFCASSSTTGELNEKLFFGSGTQLSVL.

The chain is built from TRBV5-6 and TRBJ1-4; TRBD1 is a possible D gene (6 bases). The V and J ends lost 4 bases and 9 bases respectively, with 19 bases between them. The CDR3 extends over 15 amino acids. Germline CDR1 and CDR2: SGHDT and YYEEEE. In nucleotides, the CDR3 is TGTGCCAGCAGCGTAACAGGGACGGAAGGGCAAAAACTGTTTTTT. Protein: CASSVTGTEGQKLFF.

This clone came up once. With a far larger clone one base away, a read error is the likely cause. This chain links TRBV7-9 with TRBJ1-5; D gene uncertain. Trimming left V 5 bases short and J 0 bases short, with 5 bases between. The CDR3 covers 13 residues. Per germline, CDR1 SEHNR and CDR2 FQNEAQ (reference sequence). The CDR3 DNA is TGTGCCAGCAGCAGATATAGCAATCAGCCCCAGCATTTT. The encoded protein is CASSRYSNQPQHF.

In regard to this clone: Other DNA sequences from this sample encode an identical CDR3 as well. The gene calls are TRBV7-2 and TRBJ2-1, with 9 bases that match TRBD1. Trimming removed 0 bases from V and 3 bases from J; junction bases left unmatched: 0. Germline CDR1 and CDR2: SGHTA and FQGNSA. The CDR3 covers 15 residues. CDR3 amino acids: CASSLAGQGYNEQFF. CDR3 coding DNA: TGTGCCAGCAGCTTAGCGGGACAGGGCTACAATGAGCAGTTCTTC.

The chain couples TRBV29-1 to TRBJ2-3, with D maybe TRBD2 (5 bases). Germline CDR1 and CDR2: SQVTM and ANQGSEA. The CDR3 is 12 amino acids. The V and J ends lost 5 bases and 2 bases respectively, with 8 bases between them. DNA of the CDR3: TGCAGCGTTAGGAGGAACACAGATACGCAGTATTTT. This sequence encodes CSVRRNTDTQYF.

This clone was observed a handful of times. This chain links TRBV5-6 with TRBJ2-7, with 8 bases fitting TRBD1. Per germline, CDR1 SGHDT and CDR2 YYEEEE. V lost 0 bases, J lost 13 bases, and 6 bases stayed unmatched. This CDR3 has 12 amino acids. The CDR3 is CASSLGTGKHYF. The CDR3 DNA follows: TGTGCCAGCAGCTTGGGGACAGGGAAACACTACTTC.

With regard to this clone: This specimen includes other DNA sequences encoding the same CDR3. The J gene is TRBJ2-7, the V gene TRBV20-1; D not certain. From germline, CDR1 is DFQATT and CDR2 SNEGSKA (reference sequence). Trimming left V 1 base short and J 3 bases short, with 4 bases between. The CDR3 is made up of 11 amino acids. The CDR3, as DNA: TGCAGTGCTAGAGCCAGCTACGAGCAGTACTTC. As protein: CSARASYEQYF.

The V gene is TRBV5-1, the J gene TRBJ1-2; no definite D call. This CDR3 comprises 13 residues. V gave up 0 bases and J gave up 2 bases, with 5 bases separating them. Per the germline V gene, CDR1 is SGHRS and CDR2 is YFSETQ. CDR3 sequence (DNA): TGCGCCAGCAGCTTGGAGCGGAACTATGGCTACACCTTC. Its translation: CASSLERNYGYTF.

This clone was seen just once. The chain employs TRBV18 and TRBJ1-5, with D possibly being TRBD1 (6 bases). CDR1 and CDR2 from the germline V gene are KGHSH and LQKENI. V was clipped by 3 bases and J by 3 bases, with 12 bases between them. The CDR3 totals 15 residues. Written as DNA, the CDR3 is TGTGCCAGCTCACCTTTCGGACAGAACAATCAGCCCCAGCATTTT. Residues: CASSPFGQNNQPQHF.

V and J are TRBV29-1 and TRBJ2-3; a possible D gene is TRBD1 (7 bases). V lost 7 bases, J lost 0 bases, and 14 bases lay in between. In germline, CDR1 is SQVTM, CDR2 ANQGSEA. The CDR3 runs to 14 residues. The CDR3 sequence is CSGLGGGSTDTQYF. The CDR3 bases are TGCAGCGGACTAGGGGGCGGGAGCACAGATACGCAGTATTTT.

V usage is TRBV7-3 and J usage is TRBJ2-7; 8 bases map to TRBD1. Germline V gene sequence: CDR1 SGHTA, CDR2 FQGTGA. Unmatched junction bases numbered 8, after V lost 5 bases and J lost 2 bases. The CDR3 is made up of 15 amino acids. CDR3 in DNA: TGTGCCAGCAGCCCACAGGGGGGCAACACCTACGAGCAGTACTTC. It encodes CASSPQGGNTYEQYF.

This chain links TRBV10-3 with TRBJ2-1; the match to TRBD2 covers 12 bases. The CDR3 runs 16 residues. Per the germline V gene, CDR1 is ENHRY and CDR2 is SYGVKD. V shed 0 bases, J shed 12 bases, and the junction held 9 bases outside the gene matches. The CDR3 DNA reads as TGTGCCATCAGTGAGTCCGTTGCTAGCGGGAGGGCCGGGCAGTTCTTC. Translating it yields CAISESVASGRAGQFF.

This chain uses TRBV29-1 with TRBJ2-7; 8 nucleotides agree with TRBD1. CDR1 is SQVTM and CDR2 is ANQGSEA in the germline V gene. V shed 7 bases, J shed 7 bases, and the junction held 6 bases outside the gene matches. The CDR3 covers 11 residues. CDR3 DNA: TGCAGCGCTAGGACAGGGTGGGAGCAGTACTTC. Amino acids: CSARTGWEQYF.